Here is one TCR beta chain with its context. Its cognate antigen has yet to be identified. No per-base quality is available; no much larger clone lies one base away. This specimen belongs to a study of T cell responses to AZD1222 COVID-19 vaccine (dated by TCRdb to 2020 to 2022). Study-wide context: AZD1222 recipients whose second dose came at about 4 weeks and those whose second dose came at about 12 weeks were combined into one group, since spike-specific TCR depth and breadth did not differ between the two schedules. A total of approximately 240 trial participants underwent TCR sequencing, of whom around 210 had received two doses of AZD1222 and around 25 had received two doses of the MenACWY control vaccine. Trial participants were enrolled by age into 18-55, 56-69 and 70-plus year subgroups, with 148, 28 and 57 TCR-sequenced participants respectively.

Trimming costs V 5 bases and J 5 bases, and their ends lie 7 bases apart. Reading from cysteine to phenylalanine, the CDR3 counts 12 amino acids. This entry keeps only the CDR3 DNA: 36 bases, framed from base 1. Looking up the germline V gene yields CDR1 SGHVS and CDR2 FQNEAQ. The CDR3 regions of human TCRbeta chains were analyzed by immunosequencing. In the source study's methods: TCRs in the repertoires were matched against a reference library of SARS-CoV-2-specific TCRs that had been generated with the MIRA antigen-specificity platform. Breadth was defined as the fraction of unique TCRs that were SARS-CoV-2-associated. Depth was defined as the fraction of total T cells that were SARS-CoV-2-associated. Using the MIRA data, every spike-specific TCR was mapped to the spike region that the TCR reacted to and assigned to either a CD4 or a CD8 class. Log10-transformed breadth and depth values were compared by one-way ANOVA with Sidak's multiple comparisons tests. The table comes from immuneACCESS by way of TCRdb, which keeps in-frame sequences with V and J called. Part of the clones is missing from these tables; in studies checked, under half for an unresolved V gene and the rest for unknown reasons. The V and J calls and clone size come from that table; D and trimming were worked out from the DNA. This sample comprises 130,000 to 150,000 clones, approximately 88% of them detected only once. The top ten clonotypes cover roughly 16% of the sample.

The time point label corresponds to: baseline before first vaccination. Vaccinee samples were obtained from the UK trials COV001 and COV002, which included a single-blind randomized controlled phase 2/3 trial of AZD1222 (ChAdOx1 nCoV-19) in healthy adults. For TCRbeta chain sequencing, PBMC samples were collected from trial participants at day 0 and at day 28 after the second dose. The full study reports these points: Participants were mostly white British, with more females than males. The authors suggested clonal diversity may have been underestimated. Conclusions about previously exposed vaccinees are limited because only five or six AZD1222 recipients were SARS-CoV-2 seropositive at baseline. A significant rise in spike-specific TCR breadth and depth was observed after two AZD1222 doses relative to day 0 and relative to MenACWY recipients. The 56-69-year group was small, and its depth increase did not reach significance, likely because of low power. Because no day 14 peak-response samples were available, the repertoires could be characterized only after the peak T cell response. CD4 TCRs associated with the vaccine covered the entire spike protein, and the dominant responses were in regions 160-218 and 743-854. Nearly half of unique spike-specific TCRs reportedly recognized epitopes outside regions mutated in the B.1.351 and B.1.1.7 variants.

This receptor was identified in an adult in good health. The V gene is TRBV7-8 and the J gene is TRBJ1-5, with the D gene too uncertain to name. Sample: peripheral blood, taken on day 0 of AZD1222 vaccination. CDR3 reads: CASSPPDQPQHF. The DNA is as follows: TGTGCCAGCAGCCCCCCTGATCAGCCCCAGCATTTT.